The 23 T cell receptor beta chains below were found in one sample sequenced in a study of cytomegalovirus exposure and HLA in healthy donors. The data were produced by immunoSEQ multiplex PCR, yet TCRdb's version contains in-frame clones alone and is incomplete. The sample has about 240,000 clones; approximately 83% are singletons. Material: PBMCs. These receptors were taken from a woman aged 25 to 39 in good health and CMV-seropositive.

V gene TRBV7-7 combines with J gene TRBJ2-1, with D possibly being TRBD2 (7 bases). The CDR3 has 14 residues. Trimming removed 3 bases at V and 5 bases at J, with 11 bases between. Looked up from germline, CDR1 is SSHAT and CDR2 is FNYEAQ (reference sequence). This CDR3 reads CASSFSGGNNEQFF. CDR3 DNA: TGTGCCAGCAGCTTCTCGGGGGGCAACAATGAGCAGTTCTTC.

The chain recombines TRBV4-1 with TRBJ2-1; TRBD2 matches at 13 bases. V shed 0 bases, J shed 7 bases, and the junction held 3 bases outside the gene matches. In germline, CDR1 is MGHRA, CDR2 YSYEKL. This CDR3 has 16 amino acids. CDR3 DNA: TGCGCCAGCAGCCAAGAAGGACTAGCGGGAGCGAATGAGCAGTTCTTC. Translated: CASSQEGLAGANEQFF.

This chain's CDR3 is CASSIGAGGAGNEQFF. The CDR3, as DNA: TGTGCCAGTAGTATAGGGGCGGGAGGGGCTGGTAATGAGCAGTTCTTC. The chain uses TRBV19 and TRBJ2-1; 9 bases are shared with TRBD2. The V gene end was trimmed by 1 base and the J gene end by 7 bases; junction bases not matched to a gene: 8. The CDR3 runs 16 residues. The germline gives CDR1 LNHDA, CDR2 SQIVND (reference sequence).

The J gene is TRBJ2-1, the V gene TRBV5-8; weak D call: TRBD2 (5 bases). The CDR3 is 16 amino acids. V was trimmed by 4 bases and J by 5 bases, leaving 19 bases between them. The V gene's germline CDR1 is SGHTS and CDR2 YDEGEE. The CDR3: CASSEPWLAGNNEQFF. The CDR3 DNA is TGTGCCAGCAGCGAGCCCTGGCTAGCCGGAAACAATGAGCAGTTCTTC. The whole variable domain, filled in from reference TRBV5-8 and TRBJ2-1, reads EAGVTQSPTHLIKTRGQQATLRCSPISGHTSVYWYQQALGLGLQFLLWYDEGEERNRGNFPPRFSGRQFPNYSSELNVNALELEDSALYLCASSEPWLAGNNEQFFGPGTRLTVL.

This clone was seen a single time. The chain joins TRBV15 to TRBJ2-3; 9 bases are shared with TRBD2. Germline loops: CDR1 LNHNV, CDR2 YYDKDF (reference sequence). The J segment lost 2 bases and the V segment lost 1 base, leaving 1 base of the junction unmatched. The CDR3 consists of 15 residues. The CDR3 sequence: CATSRGTSDTDTQYF. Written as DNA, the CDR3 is TGTGCCACCAGCAGAGGGACTAGCGACACAGATACGCAGTATTTT. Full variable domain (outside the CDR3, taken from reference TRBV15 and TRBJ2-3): DAMVIQNPRYQVTQFGKPVTLSCSQTLNHNVMYWYQQKSSQAPKLLFHYYDKDFNNEADTPDNFQSRRPNTSFCFLDIRSPGLGDTAMYLCATSRGTSDTDTQYFGPGTRLTVL.

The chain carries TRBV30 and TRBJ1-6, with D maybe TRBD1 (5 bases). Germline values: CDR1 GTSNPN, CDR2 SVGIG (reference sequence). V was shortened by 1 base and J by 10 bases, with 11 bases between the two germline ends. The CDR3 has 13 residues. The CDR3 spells CAWSGRVDSPLHF. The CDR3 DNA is TGTGCCTGGAGTGGCAGGGTAGACTCACCCCTCCACTTT.

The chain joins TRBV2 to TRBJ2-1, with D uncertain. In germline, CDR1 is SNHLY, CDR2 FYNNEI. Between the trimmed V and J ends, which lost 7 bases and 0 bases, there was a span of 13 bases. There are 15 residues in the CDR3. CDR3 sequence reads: CASNSFSRSYNEQFF. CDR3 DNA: TGTGCCAGCAACTCCTTTTCTCGCTCCTACAATGAGCAGTTCTTC. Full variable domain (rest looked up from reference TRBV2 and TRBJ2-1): EPEVTQTPSHQVTQMGQEVILRCVPISNHLYFYWYRQILGQKVEFLVSFYNNEISEKSEIFDDQFSVERPDGSNFTLKIRSTKLEDSAMYFCASNSFSRSYNEQFFGPGTRLTVL.

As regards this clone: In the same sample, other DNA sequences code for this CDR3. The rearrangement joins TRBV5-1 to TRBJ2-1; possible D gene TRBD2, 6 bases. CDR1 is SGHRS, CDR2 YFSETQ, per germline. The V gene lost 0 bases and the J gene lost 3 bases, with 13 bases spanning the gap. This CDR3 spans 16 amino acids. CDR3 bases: TGCGCCAGCAGCTTGGCCCCTACCGGGAGCTACAATGAGCAGTTCTTC. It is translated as CASSLAPTGSYNEQFF.

CDR3 DNA sequence: TGTGCCAGCAGCCAGGGGGGGCGGGTGGGGGGTCAGCCCCAGCATTTT. It specifies CASSQGGRVGGQPQHF. This chain connects TRBV4-2 to TRBJ1-5; D possibly corresponds to TRBD1 (6 bases). Germline CDR1 and CDR2: LGHNA and YNFKEQ. V gave up 3 bases and J gave up 6 bases, with 18 bases separating them. The CDR3 length is 16 residues.

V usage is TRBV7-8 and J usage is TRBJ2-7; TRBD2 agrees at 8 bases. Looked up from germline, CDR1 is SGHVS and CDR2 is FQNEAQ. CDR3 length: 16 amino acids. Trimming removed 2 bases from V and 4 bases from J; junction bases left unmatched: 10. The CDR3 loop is CASSLSGGRARYEQYF. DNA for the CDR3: TGTGCCAGCAGCTTATCGGGGGGGAGGGCGAGGTACGAGCAGTACTTC.

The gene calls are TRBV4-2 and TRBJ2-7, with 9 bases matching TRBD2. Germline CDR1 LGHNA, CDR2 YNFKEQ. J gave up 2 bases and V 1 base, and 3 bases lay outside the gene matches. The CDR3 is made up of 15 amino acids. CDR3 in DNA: TGTGCCAGCAGCCAAGTGACTAGCGGCCCCTACGAGCAGTACTTC. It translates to CASSQVTSGPYEQYF.

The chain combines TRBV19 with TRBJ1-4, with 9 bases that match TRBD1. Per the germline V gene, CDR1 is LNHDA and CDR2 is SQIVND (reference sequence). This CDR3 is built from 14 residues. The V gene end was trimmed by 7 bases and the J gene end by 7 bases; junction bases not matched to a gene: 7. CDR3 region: CASTGTGFTEKLFF. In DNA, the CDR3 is TGTGCCAGTACCGGGACAGGGTTTACTGAAAAACTGTTTTTT. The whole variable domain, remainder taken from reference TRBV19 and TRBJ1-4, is DGGITQSPKYLFRKEGQNVTLSCEQNLNHDAMYWYRQDPGQGLRLIYYSQIVNDFQKGDIAEGYSVSREKKESFPLTVTSAQKNPTAFYLCASTGTGFTEKLFFGSGTQLSVL.

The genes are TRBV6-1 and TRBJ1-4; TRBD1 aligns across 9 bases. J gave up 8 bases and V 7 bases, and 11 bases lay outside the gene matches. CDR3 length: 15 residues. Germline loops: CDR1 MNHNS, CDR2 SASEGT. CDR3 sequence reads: CASTRGTGIVEKLFF. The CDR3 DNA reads TGTGCCAGCACAAGGGGGACAGGGATTGTAGAAAAACTGTTTTTT.

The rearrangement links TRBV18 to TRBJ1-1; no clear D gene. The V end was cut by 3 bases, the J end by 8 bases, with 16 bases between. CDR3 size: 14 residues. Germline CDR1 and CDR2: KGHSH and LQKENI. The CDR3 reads CASSPRPDPGEAFF. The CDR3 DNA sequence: TGTGCCAGCTCACCCCGACCGGACCCGGGAGAAGCTTTCTTT.

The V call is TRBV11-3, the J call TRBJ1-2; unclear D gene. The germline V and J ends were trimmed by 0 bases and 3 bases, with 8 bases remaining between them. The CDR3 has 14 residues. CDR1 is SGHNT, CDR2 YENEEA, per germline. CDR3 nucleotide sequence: TGTGCCAGCAGCTTAGATATGAGGGACTATGGCTACACCTTC. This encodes CASSLDMRDYGYTF. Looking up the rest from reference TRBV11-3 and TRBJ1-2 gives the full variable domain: EAGVVQSPRYKIIEKKQPVAFWCNPISGHNTLYWYLQNLGQGPELLIRYENEEAVDDSQLPKDRFSAERLKGVDSTLKIQPAELGDSAVYLCASSLDMRDYGYTFGSGTRLTVV.

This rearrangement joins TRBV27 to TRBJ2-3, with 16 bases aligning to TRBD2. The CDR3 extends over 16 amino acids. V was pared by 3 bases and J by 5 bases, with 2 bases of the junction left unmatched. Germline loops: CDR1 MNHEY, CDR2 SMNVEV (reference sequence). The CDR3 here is CASSLGLAGGLDTQYF. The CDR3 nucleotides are TGTGCCAGCAGTTTGGGACTAGCGGGAGGGTTAGATACGCAGTATTTT.

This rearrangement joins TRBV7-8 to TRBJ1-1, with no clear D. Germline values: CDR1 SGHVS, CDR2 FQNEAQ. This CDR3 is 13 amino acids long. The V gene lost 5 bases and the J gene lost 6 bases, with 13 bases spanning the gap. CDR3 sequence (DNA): TGTGCCAGCAGCCCAACCTCCGGGTCTGAAGCTTTCTTT. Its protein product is CASSPTSGSEAFF.

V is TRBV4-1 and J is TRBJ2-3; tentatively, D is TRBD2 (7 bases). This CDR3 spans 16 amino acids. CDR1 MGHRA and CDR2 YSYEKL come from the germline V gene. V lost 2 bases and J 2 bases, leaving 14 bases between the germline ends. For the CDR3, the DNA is TGCGCCAGCAGCCAAATGGGGGGGCGTTACACAGATACGCAGTATTTT. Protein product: CASSQMGGRYTDTQYF.

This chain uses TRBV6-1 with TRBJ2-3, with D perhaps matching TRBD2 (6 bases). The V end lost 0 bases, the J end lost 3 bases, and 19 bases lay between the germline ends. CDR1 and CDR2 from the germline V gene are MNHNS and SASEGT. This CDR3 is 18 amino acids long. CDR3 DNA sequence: TGTGCCAGCAGTGAAGCACGTAGGAGGGCAGGACTTACAGATACGCAGTATTTT. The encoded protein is CASSEARRRAGLTDTQYF.

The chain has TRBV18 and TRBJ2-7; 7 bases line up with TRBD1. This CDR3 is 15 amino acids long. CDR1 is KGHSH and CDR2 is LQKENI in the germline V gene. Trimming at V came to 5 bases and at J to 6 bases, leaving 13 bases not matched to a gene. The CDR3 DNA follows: TGTGCCAGCTCATGGTCGACAGGGCAATTAGGCGAGCAGTACTTC. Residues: CASSWSTGQLGEQYF.

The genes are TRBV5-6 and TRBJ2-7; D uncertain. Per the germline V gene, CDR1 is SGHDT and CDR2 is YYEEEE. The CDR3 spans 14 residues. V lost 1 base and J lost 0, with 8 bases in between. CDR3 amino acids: CASSLYSYSYEQYF. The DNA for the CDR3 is TGTGCCAGCAGCTTGTACAGCTACTCCTACGAGCAGTACTTC.

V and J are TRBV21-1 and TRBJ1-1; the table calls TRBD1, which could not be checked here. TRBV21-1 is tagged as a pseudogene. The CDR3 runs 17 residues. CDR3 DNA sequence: TGTGCCAGCAGAAAAGGTTCCGTCAAACAGGGGGCGGGTGAAGCTTTCTTT. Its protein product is CASRKGSVKQGAGEAFF.

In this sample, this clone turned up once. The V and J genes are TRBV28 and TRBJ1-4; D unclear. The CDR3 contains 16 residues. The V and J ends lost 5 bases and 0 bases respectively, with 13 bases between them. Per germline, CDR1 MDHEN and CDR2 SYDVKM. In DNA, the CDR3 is TGTGCCAGCAGTCCCCCACGGCGGTCAACTAATGAAAAACTGTTTTTT. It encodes CASSPPRRSTNEKLFF. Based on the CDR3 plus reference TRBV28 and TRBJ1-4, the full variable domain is DVKVTQSSRYLVKRTGEKVFLECVQDMDHENMFWYRQDPGLGLRLIYFSYDVKMKEKGDIPEGYSVSREKKERFSLILESASTNQTSMYLCASSPPRRSTNEKLFFGSGTQLSVL.